The 32 T cell receptor beta chains below were found in one sample sequenced in a study of blood T cell repertoires in COVID-19 (dated by TCRdb to 2020 to 2022). Preparation of the library involved the immunoSEQ multiplex PCR assay. Drawn from immuneACCESS, this table holds only the in-frame rearrangements with V and J called that TCRdb kept. Clones are partly lost; checked studies trace under half to an unresolved V gene and leave the rest unexplained. In this sample the table shows just under 150,000 clones, around nine tenths of which occur a single time. The ten largest make up around 1.5% of the sample. Material: peripheral blood. The receptors were sampled from a human donor in a cohort sampled during active COVID-19.

The chain carries TRBV5-1 and TRBJ2-1; D unresolved. Germline V gene sequence: CDR1 SGHRS, CDR2 YFSETQ. Trimming removed 4 bases at V and 5 bases at J, with 10 bases between. The CDR3 extends over 13 amino acids. The CDR3 protein is CASSVTLNNEQFF. The CDR3 region has the DNA TGCGCCAGCAGCGTAACTTTGAACAATGAGCAGTTCTTC.

J is TRBJ2-2 and V is TRBV9; perhaps TRBD2 as D (5 bases). The CDR3 is 16 amino acids. V was clipped by 4 bases and J by 1 base, with 14 bases between them. CDR1 is SGDLS, CDR2 YYNGEE, per germline. The CDR3 DNA reads as TGTGCCAGCAGCCCTCCGGGGAAGCGGAACACCGGGGAGCTGTTTTTT. Its protein is CASSPPGKRNTGELFF.

This chain links TRBV9 with TRBJ2-5, with D unclear. The CDR3 length is 13 residues. Per the germline V gene, CDR1 is SGDLS and CDR2 is YYNGEE. Trimming shortened V by 4 bases and J by 2 bases, and 9 bases separated the two germline ends. Written as DNA, the CDR3 is TGTGCCAGCAGCCAACATGAACAAGAGACCCAGTACTTC. It encodes CASSQHEQETQYF.

The chain joins TRBV6-5 to TRBJ1-1; D may be TRBD1 (5 bases). The CDR3 is made up of 13 amino acids. Trimming shortened V by 6 bases and J by 4 bases, and 12 bases separated the two germline ends. Germline CDR1 is MNHEY and CDR2 is SVGAGI. The CDR3 coding sequence is TGTGCCAGCAGGCCCCTGCAGGGCACTGAAGCTTTCTTT. Residues: CASRPLQGTEAFF.

This chain links TRBV19 with TRBJ1-4; D remains unclear. The germline gives CDR1 LNHDA, CDR2 SQIVND (reference sequence). The CDR3 is 15 residues long. V lost 3 bases and J lost 0, with 8 bases in between. For the CDR3, the DNA is TGTGCCAGTAGTATTGGGAGGGCAACTAATGAAAAACTGTTTTTT. It yields the protein CASSIGRATNEKLFF.

The CDR3 bases are TGTGCCAGCAGCGTAGCCTATGCGGGGACAGGGGTTCCCTCTGGGGCCAACGTCCTGACTTTC. It specifies CASSVAYAGTGVPSGANVLTF. The J gene is TRBJ2-6, the V gene TRBV9; 10 nucleotides line up with TRBD1. J lost 0 bases, V lost 0 bases, and 12 bases had no gene match. The CDR3 contains 21 residues. Germline CDR1 is SGDLS and CDR2 is YYNGEE.

In nucleotides, the CDR3 is TGTGCCAGCAGTCGCGCGACTAGCGGGGGAGACAATGAGCAGTTCTTC. It codes for CASSRATSGGDNEQFF. This chain links TRBV6-6 with TRBJ2-1, with 12 bases that match TRBD2. J was trimmed by 5 bases and V by 5 bases; bases with no gene match: 7. The CDR3 totals 16 residues. Germline values: CDR1 MNHNY, CDR2 SVGAGI (reference sequence).

The chain joins TRBV6-6 to TRBJ1-1; D is possibly TRBD1 (6 bases). The CDR3 contains 13 residues. Germline values: CDR1 MNHNY, CDR2 SVGAGI (reference sequence). V lost 6 bases to trimming and J lost 0 bases, with 8 bases between them. DNA for the CDR3: TGTGCCAGCAGCCAGGGGATGAACACTGAAGCTTTCTTT. It yields the protein CASSQGMNTEAFF.

The J gene is TRBJ1-1, the V gene TRBV25-1, with TRBD1 matching over 8 bases. Germline CDR1 reads MGHDK; CDR2 reads SYGVNS. The CDR3 loop spans 15 amino acids. With 6 bases clipped from V and 1 base from J, the junction kept 7 bases outside the gene matches. For the CDR3, the DNA is TGTGCCAGCAGCCCCCAGACAGGGGCGAACACTGAAGCTTTCTTT. Protein product: CASSPQTGANTEAFF. The full variable domain, its missing parts supplied by reference TRBV25-1 and TRBJ1-1, is EADIYQTPRYLVIGTGKKITLECSQTMGHDKMYWYQQDPGMELHLIHYSYGVNSTEKGDLSSESTVSRIRTEHFPLTLESARPSHTSQYLCASSPQTGANTEAFFGQGTRLTVV.

This clone turned up a few times. The chain carries TRBV6-5 and TRBJ1-6; D is uncertain. Germline-derived CDR1 and CDR2 are MNHEY and SVGAGI. The CDR3 has 15 amino acids. Trimming left V 6 bases short and J 7 bases short, with 16 bases between. CDR3 loop: CASSPSGMENSPLHF. As DNA, the CDR3 is TGTGCCAGCAGCCCCTCCGGGATGGAAAATTCACCCCTCCACTTT.

As for this clone: A junction end diverges from the germline sequence, so it may reflect a read error. The V gene is TRBV7-2, the J gene TRBJ1-3; 8 positions match TRBD1. CDR1 is SGHTA, CDR2 FQGNSA, per germline. The CDR3 sequence is 15 residues long. For the CDR3, the DNA is TGTGCCAGCACCTTACCAGGGGGCGAAGTAAACACCATATATTTT. Its protein product is CASTLPGGEVNTIYF. Full variable domain (remainder filled in from reference TRBV7-2 and TRBJ1-3): GAGVSQSPSNKVTEKGKDVELRCDPISGHTALYWYRQSLGQGLEFLIYFQGNSAPDKSGLPSDRFSAERTGGSVSTLTIQRTQQEDSAVYLCASTLPGGEVNTIYFGEGSWLTVV.

The rearrangement uses TRBV21-1 and TRBJ2-7; the DNA was not compared with TRBD2, the D call given in the table. TRBV21-1 is classified as a pseudogene. CDR3 length equals 17 residues. CDR3 nucleotide sequence: TGTGCCAGCAGCAAAGATCCGACTAGCGGGGCTTCCTACGAGCAGTACTTC. Protein: CASSKDPTSGASYEQYF.

This chain links TRBV3-1 (or the pseudogene TRBV3-2) with TRBJ1-4; weak D call: TRBD1 (6 bases). Germline CDR1 reads LGHDT; CDR2 reads YNNKEL (reference sequence). The CDR3 runs 15 residues. Trimming took off 1 base at V and 3 bases at J, with 9 bases between the two ends. Written as DNA, the CDR3 is TGTGCCAGCAGCCAAGGTCACAGGGCTAATGAAAAACTGTTTTTT. This sequence encodes CASSQGHRANEKLFF.

The chain combines TRBV18 with TRBJ1-4; TRBD1 might be the D (6 bases). V lost 6 bases and J 8 bases, leaving 19 bases between the germline ends. Germline-derived CDR1 and CDR2 are KGHSH and LQKENI. This CDR3 is 15 amino acids long. The DNA of the CDR3 is TGTGCCAGCTCCTCCACGGACAGTTCGGGGGAAAAACTGTTTTTT. Residues: CASSSTDSSGEKLFF.

This sequence joins TRBV12-3 or TRBV12-4 and TRBJ2-4; D unclear. CDR3 length equals 12 residues. V lost 3 bases, J lost 4 bases, and 4 bases lay in between. The CDR3 DNA is TGTGCCAGCAGTTTCTCTAAAAACATTCAGTACTTC. It is translated as CASSFSKNIQYF.

The chain joins TRBV5-4 to TRBJ2-3; 16 nucleotides align to TRBD2. This CDR3 has 16 residues. Trimming cost V 2 bases and J 5 bases; bases outside gene matches: 2. Germline V CDR1 and CDR2: SGHNT, YYREEE (reference sequence). The CDR3 DNA reads TGTGCCAGCAGCTTTGGGACTAGCGGGGGGGGAGATACGCAGTATTTT. This codes for CASSFGTSGGGDTQYF.

This clone was seen only once. The gene calls are TRBV6-4 and TRBJ1-1; D gene unclear. CDR3 length: 16 amino acids. CDR1 is MRHNA, CDR2 SNTAGT, per germline. V was clipped by 3 bases and J by 2 bases, with 16 bases between them. In DNA form, the CDR3 reads TGTGCCAGCAGTGATTTCGAGGGTAAAATTAACACTGAAGCTTTCTTT. The encoded protein is CASSDFEGKINTEAFF.

The rearrangement links TRBV19 to TRBJ1-1, with a possible D match to TRBD1 (6 bases). CDR1 is LNHDA, CDR2 SQIVND, per germline (reference sequence). CDR3 length equals 17 residues. Deletions cut 3 bases from V and 1 base from J, with 18 bases between. CDR3 loop: CASSIPIRYRENTEAFF. In DNA form, the CDR3 reads TGTGCCAGTAGTATCCCGATTAGATACAGGGAGAACACTGAAGCTTTCTTT.

This clone has a handful of counts. Here the CDR3 DNA reads TGTGCCAGCAGCGCACAGGGGGACTCCTATAATTCACCCCTCCACTTT. As protein: CASSAQGDSYNSPLHF. The chain links TRBV9 to TRBJ1-6; 8 bases match TRBD1. The trim removed 3 bases at V and 0 bases at J, leaving 2 bases unmatched. CDR1 and CDR2 (germline): SGDLS, YYNGEE. CDR3 length equals 16 residues.

V gene TRBV6-5 combines with J gene TRBJ2-3, with a possible D match to TRBD1 (7 bases). The length of the CDR3 is 12 residues. V was trimmed by 10 bases and J by 2 bases, leaving 10 bases between them. Germline values: CDR1 MNHEY, CDR2 SVGAGI. Here the CDR3 reads CATEGATDTQYF. The CDR3 region has the DNA TGTGCCACGGAGGGGGCCACAGATACGCAGTATTTT.

This chain connects TRBV20-1 to TRBJ2-1, with D perhaps TRBD1 (6 bases). From germline, CDR1 is DFQATT and CDR2 SNEGSKA (reference sequence). V gave up 3 bases and J gave up 6 bases, with 21 bases separating them. The CDR3 extends over 16 amino acids. In nucleotides, the CDR3 is TGCAGTGCTAGTTCGTTCGGGGAAGGACAGCTCAATGAGCAGTTCTTC. This encodes CSASSFGEGQLNEQFF.

The genes are TRBV7-9 and TRBJ2-3; D remains unclear. V lost 3 bases and J lost 6, with 10 bases in between. The CDR3 length is 13 residues. Germline loops: CDR1 SEHNR, CDR2 FQNEAQ (reference sequence). The CDR3 bases are TGTGCCAGCAGCTTGATACCTCGGGATACGCAGTATTTT. Protein product: CASSLIPRDTQYF.

The chain combines TRBV5-1 with TRBJ2-1; a possible D gene is TRBD2 (6 bases). V dropped 0 bases and J dropped 9 bases, with 13 bases sitting between them. From germline, CDR1 is SGHRS and CDR2 YFSETQ. The CDR3 loop spans 14 amino acids. The DNA for the CDR3 is TGCGCCAGCAGCTTGGAACTAGCCCGAGGTGAGCAGTTCTTC. Protein: CASSLELARGEQFF.

This clone has more than one count but fewer than ten. At the DNA level, this CDR3 is encoded by other sequences in the same sample as well. The rearrangement joins TRBV2 to TRBJ2-5; maybe TRBD2 (6 bases). Deletions cut 3 bases from V and 5 bases from J, with 7 bases between. In germline, CDR1 is SNHLY, CDR2 FYNNEI. The CDR3 is 12 residues long. CDR3 sequence: CASSEAGETQYF. CDR3 bases: TGTGCCAGCAGTGAGGCGGGGGAGACCCAGTACTTC.

This clone was picked up a small number of times. Other DNA sequences of this sample code for an identical CDR3. J is TRBJ1-1 and V is TRBV20-1; D uncertain. CDR3 length: 11 residues. CDR1 and CDR2 from the germline V gene are DFQATT and SNEGSKA (reference sequence). V was clipped by 2 bases and J by 1 base, with 2 bases between them. CDR3 protein: CSARQNTEAFF. The CDR3 region has the DNA TGCAGTGCTAGACAGAACACTGAAGCTTTCTTT.

The chain joins TRBV11-2 to TRBJ2-1; D gene uncertain. Trimming pared 1 base from V and 9 bases from J, leaving 4 bases between. CDR3 length: 11 residues. Germline-derived CDR1 and CDR2 are SGHAT and FQNNGV. CDR3 nucleotide sequence: TGTGCCAGCAGCTTAGCGGGTGAGCAGTTCTTC. It specifies CASSLAGEQFF. Supplemented by reference TRBV11-2 and TRBJ2-1, the full variable domain reads EAGVAQSPRYKIIEKRQSVAFWCNPISGHATLYWYQQILGQGPKLLIQFQNNGVVDDSQLPKDRFSAERLKGVDSTLKIQPAKLEDSAVYLCASSLAGEQFFGPGTRLTVL.

This chain joins TRBV3-1 (or the pseudogene TRBV3-2) and TRBJ1-4; tentatively, D is TRBD1 (5 bases). Germline CDR1 and CDR2: LGHDT and YNNKEL (reference sequence). V lost 0 bases to trimming and J lost 4 bases, with 9 bases between them. CDR3 length equals 15 residues. This CDR3 reads CASSQEHRLNEKLFF. The CDR3 nucleotides are TGTGCCAGCAGCCAAGAGCACAGGCTTAATGAAAAACTGTTTTTT.

The rearrangement links TRBV7-9 to TRBJ2-7, with 8 bases matching TRBD1. The CDR3 has 13 residues. J lost 3 bases, V lost 6 bases, and 4 bases had no gene match. Germline V gene sequence: CDR1 SEHNR, CDR2 FQNEAQ (reference sequence). The DNA of the CDR3 is TGTGCCAGCAGTAGGACAGGGAACTACGAGCAGTACTTC. This sequence encodes CASSRTGNYEQYF.

The sample holds many counts of this clone. This chain connects TRBV27 to TRBJ1-6, with 7 bases fitting TRBD1. Germline V gene sequence: CDR1 MNHEY, CDR2 SMNVEV (reference sequence). This CDR3 has 15 amino acids. The junction had 11 bases not matched to a gene; V was cut back by 5 bases and J by 10 bases. CDR3 sequence (DNA): TGTGCCAGCAGTCCGCGGGACAGTGCCTCCTCACCCCTCCACTTT. Its protein is CASSPRDSASSPLHF.

The chain uses TRBV11-1 and TRBJ1-6; D might be TRBD1 (5 bases). The CDR3 has 15 amino acids. V lost 2 bases to trimming and J lost 8 bases, with 13 bases between them. Germline V gives CDR1 SGHAT, CDR2 FQDESV (reference sequence). CDR3 in DNA: TGTGCCAGCAGCTTATTAGGGGCCTTGGATTCACCCCTCCACTTT. Translating it yields CASSLLGALDSPLHF.

The chain recombines TRBV6-5 with TRBJ2-3; 14 bases are a match to TRBD2. This CDR3 contains 12 residues. V was pared by 6 bases and J by 11 bases, with 1 base of the junction left unmatched. Germline assignment: CDR1 MNHEY and CDR2 SVGAGI. The CDR3 reads CASSGLAGGQYF. CDR3 DNA: TGTGCCAGCAGCGGACTAGCGGGGGGGCAGTATTTT.

This chain connects TRBV7-2 to TRBJ2-5; no firm D call. V was cut by 0 bases and J by 2 bases, with 4 bases left in between. CDR1 is SGHTA and CDR2 is FQGNSA in the germline V gene. The CDR3 has 13 amino acids. CDR3 sequence reads: CASSLASQETQYF. The DNA of the CDR3 is TGTGCCAGCAGCTTAGCGTCTCAAGAGACCCAGTACTTC.